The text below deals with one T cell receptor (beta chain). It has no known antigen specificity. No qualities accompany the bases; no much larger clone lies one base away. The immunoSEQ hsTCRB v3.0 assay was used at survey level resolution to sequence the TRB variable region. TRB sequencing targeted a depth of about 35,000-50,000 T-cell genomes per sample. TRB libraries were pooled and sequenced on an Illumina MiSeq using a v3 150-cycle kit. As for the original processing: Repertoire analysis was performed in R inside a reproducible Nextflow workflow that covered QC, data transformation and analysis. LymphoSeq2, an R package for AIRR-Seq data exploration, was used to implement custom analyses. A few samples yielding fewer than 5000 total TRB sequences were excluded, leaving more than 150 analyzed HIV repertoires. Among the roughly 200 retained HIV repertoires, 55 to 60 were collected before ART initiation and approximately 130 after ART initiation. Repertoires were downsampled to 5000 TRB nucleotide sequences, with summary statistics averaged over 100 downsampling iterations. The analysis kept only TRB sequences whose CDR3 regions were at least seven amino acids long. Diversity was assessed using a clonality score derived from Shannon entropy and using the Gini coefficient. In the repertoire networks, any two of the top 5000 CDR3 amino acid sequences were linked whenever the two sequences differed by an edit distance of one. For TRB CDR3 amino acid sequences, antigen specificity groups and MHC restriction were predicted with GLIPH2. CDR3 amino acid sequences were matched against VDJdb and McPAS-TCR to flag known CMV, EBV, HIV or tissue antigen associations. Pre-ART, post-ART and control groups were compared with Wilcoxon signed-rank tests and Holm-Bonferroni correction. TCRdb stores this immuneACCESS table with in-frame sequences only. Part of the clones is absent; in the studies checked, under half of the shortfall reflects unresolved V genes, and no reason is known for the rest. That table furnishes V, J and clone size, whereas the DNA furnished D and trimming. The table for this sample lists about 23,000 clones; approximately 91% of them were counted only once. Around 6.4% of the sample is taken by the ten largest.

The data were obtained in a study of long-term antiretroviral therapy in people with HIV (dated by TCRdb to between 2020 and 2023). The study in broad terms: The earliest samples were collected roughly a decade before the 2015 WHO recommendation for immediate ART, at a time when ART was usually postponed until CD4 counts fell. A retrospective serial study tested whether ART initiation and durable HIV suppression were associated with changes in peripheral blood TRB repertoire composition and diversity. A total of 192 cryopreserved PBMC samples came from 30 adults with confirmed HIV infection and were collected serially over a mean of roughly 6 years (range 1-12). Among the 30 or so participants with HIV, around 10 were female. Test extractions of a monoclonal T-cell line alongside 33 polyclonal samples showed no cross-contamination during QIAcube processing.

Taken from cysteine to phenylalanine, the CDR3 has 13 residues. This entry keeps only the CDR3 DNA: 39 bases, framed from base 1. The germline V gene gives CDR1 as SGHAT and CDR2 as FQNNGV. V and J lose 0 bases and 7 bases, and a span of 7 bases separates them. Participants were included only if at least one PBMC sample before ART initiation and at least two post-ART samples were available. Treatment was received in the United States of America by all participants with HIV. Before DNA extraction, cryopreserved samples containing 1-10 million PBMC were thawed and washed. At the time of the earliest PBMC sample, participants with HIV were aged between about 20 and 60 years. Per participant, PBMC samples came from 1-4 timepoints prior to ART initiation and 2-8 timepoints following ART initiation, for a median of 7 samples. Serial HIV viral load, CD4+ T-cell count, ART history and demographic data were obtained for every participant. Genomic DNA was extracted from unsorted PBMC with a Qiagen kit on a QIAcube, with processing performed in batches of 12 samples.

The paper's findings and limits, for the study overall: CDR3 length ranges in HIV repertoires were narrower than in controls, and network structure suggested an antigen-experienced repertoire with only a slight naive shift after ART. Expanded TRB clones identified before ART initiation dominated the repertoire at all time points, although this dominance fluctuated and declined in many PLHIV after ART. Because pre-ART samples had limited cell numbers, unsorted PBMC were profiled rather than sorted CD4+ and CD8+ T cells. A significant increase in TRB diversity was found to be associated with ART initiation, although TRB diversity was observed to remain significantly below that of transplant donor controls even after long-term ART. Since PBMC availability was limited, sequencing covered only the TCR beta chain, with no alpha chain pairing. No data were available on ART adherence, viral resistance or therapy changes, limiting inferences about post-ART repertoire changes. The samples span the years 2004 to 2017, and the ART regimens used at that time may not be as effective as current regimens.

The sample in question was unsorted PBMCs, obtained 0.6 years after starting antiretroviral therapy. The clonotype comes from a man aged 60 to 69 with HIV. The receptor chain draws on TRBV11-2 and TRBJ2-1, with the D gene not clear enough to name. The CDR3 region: CASSLDIRNEQFF. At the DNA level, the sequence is TGTGCCAGCAGCTTAGATATAAGAAATGAGCAGTTCTTC.